The sequence of this T cell receptor beta chain was determined in a study of tumor-infiltrating lymphocytes in primary liver carcinoma. As for the study in general: These patients were men and women whose ages were 30 to 69 years. Tumors, staged T1-T3 N0M0, spanned about 4.2 to 10 cm.

A primer in the constant region served to generate TCR beta cDNA from about 480 ng of total RNA. Slightly modified ARM-PCR with three nested multiplex PCR rounds yielded TCR beta libraries. The two initial PCR rounds, nine to eleven cycles each, used TRBV1-TRBV30 forward and C-beta reverse primers. TCRdb reprocessed the multiplex PCR reads via MiXCR and lists one record per CDR3 protein. The table includes more than 55,000 distinct CDR3 sequences, 71% detected once. From roughly 18-30 mg of unsorted bulk tissue, DNA and RNA were co-extracted together. The CDR3 spans 15 amino acids, including both terminal residues. The germline CDR1 and CDR2 sequences are SGHAT and FQNNGV. Of note for this clonotype: The missing conserved phenylalanine or tryptophan at the end of this CDR3 makes a read error likely. No DNA is shown, since the ends of the CDR3 on it are uncertain; the CDR3 is the one TCRdb lists.

The specimen was liver tumor tissue from sampling region 2. The subset was: tumor region T2, inferior pole. The genes are TRBV11-2 and TRBJ2-2; the DNA was not compared with TRBD1, the D call given in the table. This receptor was obtained from a man in his forties with primary liver carcinoma and hepatitis B virus infection. The CDR3: CANITGGRNTGELFL.